Presented here are 17 T cell receptor beta chains from one specimen sequenced in a study of T cell responses to AZD1222 COVID-19 vaccine (dated by TCRdb to the early 2020s). Explained via the paper, the time point label denotes: baseline before first vaccination. This specimen's treatment or condition label, per the study, means: meningococcal conjugate vaccine given as trial control. Library preparation was by the immunoSEQ multiplex PCR assay. The table comes from immuneACCESS by way of TCRdb, which keeps in-frame sequences with V and J called. Part of the clones is missing from these tables; in studies checked, under half for an unresolved V gene and the rest for unknown reasons. The sample records roughly 140,000 clones, 70% to 90% of which are singletons. 3% to 4% of the sample is held by the ten biggest clonotypes. The sequencing here drew on peripheral blood, taken on day 0 of MenACWY control vaccination. These receptors all come from an adult in good health.

The CDR3 is CASSFPVFNNEQFF. CDR3 DNA: TGTGCCAGCAGCTTTCCGGTTTTCAACAATGAGCAGTTCTTC. The chain has TRBV7-2 and TRBJ2-1, with D hard to call. CDR1 SGHTA and CDR2 FQGNSA come from the germline V gene. This CDR3 has 14 amino acids. The germline V and J ends were trimmed by 3 bases and 5 bases, with 11 bases remaining between them.

V is TRBV2 and J is TRBJ2-5, with D possibly called TRBD1 or TRBD2 (5 bases each). The ends were cut back, 8 bases at V and 5 bases at J, with 9 bases in the middle. The germline gives CDR1 SNHLY, CDR2 FYNNEI. This CDR3 has 11 residues. CDR3 nucleotides: TGTGCCAGCCGAGGGGAGGAGACCCAGTACTTC. It is translated as CASRGEETQYF.

The J gene is TRBJ1-2, the V gene TRBV19; possible D gene TRBD1, 5 bases. This CDR3 has 14 amino acids. Germline CDR1 is LNHDA and CDR2 is SQIVND (reference sequence). The V end lost 6 bases, the J end lost 4 bases, and 15 bases lay between the germline ends. CDR3 region: CASRLSSTVYGYTF. DNA for the CDR3: TGTGCCAGTAGGCTATCTTCGACAGTCTATGGCTACACCTTC. Full variable domain (outside the CDR3, taken from reference TRBV19 and TRBJ1-2): DGGITQSPKYLFRKEGQNVTLSCEQNLNHDAMYWYRQDPGQGLRLIYYSQIVNDFQKGDIAEGYSVSREKKESFPLTVTSAQKNPTAFYLCASRLSSTVYGYTFGSGTRLTVV.

The V and J genes are TRBV5-1 and TRBJ2-7; 7 bases agree with TRBD1. Germline lookup yields CDR1 SGHRS and CDR2 YFSETQ. This CDR3 has 17 residues. The V and J ends lost 0 bases and 2 bases, in that order; junction bases with no gene match: 11. CDR3 region: CASSLAWIRDRAYEQYF. CDR3 nucleotides: TGCGCCAGCAGCTTGGCCTGGATCAGGGACAGAGCCTACGAGCAGTACTTC.

The chain carries TRBV28 and TRBJ1-3, with D perhaps TRBD1 (5 bases). The CDR3 is 14 residues long. Germline V CDR1 and CDR2: MDHEN, SYDVKM. Trimming took 3 bases from V and 2 from J, leaving 8 bases between them. CDR3 region: CASSFSRAGNTIYF. Here the CDR3 DNA reads TGTGCCAGCAGTTTTAGCAGGGCTGGAAACACCATATATTTT. The whole variable domain, filled in from reference TRBV28 and TRBJ1-3, reads DVKVTQSSRYLVKRTGEKVFLECVQDMDHENMFWYRQDPGLGLRLIYFSYDVKMKEKGDIPEGYSVSREKKERFSLILESASTNQTSMYLCASSFSRAGNTIYFGEGSWLTVV.

The V call is TRBV18, the J call TRBJ1-3; D uncertain. The CDR3 is 14 residues long. V gave up 0 bases and J gave up 6 bases, with 9 bases separating them. Germline V gene data show CDR1 as KGHSH and CDR2 as LQKENI. The CDR3 DNA reads TGTGCCAGCTCACCACCGTTGTCAGAAAACACCATATATTTT. Amino acid sequence: CASSPPLSENTIYF.

This clone has only a few counts. The V and J genes are TRBV27 and TRBJ1-1; D unresolved. Trimming shortened V by 5 bases and J by 3 bases, and 10 bases separated the two germline ends. CDR1 is MNHEY, CDR2 SMNVEV, per germline (reference sequence). This CDR3 spans 13 amino acids. CDR3 sequence (DNA): TGTGCCAGCAGTCGCATGGCGGACACTGAAGCTTTCTTT. Translating gives CASSRMADTEAFF.

The chain joins TRBV27 to TRBJ2-7, with a weak D call TRBD2 (5 bases). The germline V gene has CDR1 MNHEY and CDR2 SMNVEV (reference sequence). The V gene lost 3 bases and the J gene lost 2 bases, with 8 bases spanning the gap. The CDR3 totals 13 residues. Here the CDR3 reads CASSFGVPYEQYF. The DNA of the CDR3 is TGTGCCAGCAGTTTCGGGGTTCCCTACGAGCAGTACTTC.

The rearrangement joins TRBV9 to TRBJ2-1; 8 positions match TRBD2. J lost 0 bases, V lost 5 bases, and 7 bases had no gene match. The CDR3 is 16 residues long. Germline CDR1 and CDR2: SGDLS and YYNGEE. The CDR3 nucleotides read TGTGCCAGCAGTCCCACTAGCGGTAGCTCCTACAATGAGCAGTTCTTC. Its protein product is CASSPTSGSSYNEQFF.

The CDR3, as DNA: TGTGCCACCAGTGACAGGGACAGGGTGGATCAGCCCCAGCATTTT. Its protein product is CATSDRDRVDQPQHF. The chain uses TRBV24-1 and TRBJ1-5, with 9 bases matching TRBD1. The ends lost 4 bases at V and 5 bases at J; junction bases unmatched: 5. The length of the CDR3 is 15 residues. Germline V gives CDR1 KGHDR, CDR2 SFDVKD.

V is TRBV6-6 and J is TRBJ2-7; 11 bases match TRBD2. Germline V gene sequence: CDR1 MNHNY, CDR2 SVGAGI (reference sequence). The length of the CDR3 is 16 residues. The ends lost 6 bases at V and 3 bases at J; junction bases unmatched: 10. The CDR3 DNA follows: TGTGCCAGCAGACTAGGGACTAGCGGAACCCTCTACGAGCAGTACTTC. Its translation is CASRLGTSGTLYEQYF.

The chain employs TRBV20-1 and TRBJ2-5; a weak D match, TRBD1 (5 bases). Trimming took 6 bases from V and 2 from J, leaving 7 bases between them. The CDR3 sequence is 11 residues long. Per the germline V gene, CDR1 is DFQATT and CDR2 is SNEGSKA (reference sequence). The CDR3 DNA follows: TGCAGTGCGGCAGGGCAAGAGACCCAGTACTTC. Its translation: CSAAGQETQYF.

The chain uses TRBV6-2 or TRBV6-3 and TRBJ2-7, with a weak D call TRBD1 (6 bases). CDR1 and CDR2 (germline): MNHEY, SVGEGT. The germline V and J ends were trimmed by 5 bases and 1 base, with 9 bases remaining between them. The CDR3 length is 13 residues. The CDR3 sequence is CASSTGNSYEQYF. The CDR3 DNA sequence: TGTGCCAGCAGTACAGGGAATTCCTACGAGCAGTACTTC.

The rearrangement joins TRBV2 to TRBJ2-2, with TRBD1 as a possible D gene (5 bases). Per the germline V gene, CDR1 is SNHLY and CDR2 is FYNNEI. The CDR3 loop spans 19 amino acids. Trimming took 1 base from V and 4 from J, leaving 22 bases between them. CDR3 nucleotide sequence: TGTGCCAGCAGTGAAGACCATCCATCGCAGGGCGAAGGCACCGGGGAGCTGTTTTTT. Translation: CASSEDHPSQGEGTGELFF.

V gene TRBV5-1 combines with J gene TRBJ1-2, with D perhaps TRBD1 (5 bases). The CDR3 is 13 residues long. In germline, CDR1 is SGHRS, CDR2 YFSETQ. Between the trimmed V and J ends, which lost 3 bases and 7 bases, there was a span of 13 bases. The CDR3 here is CASSSPRDAGYTF. CDR3 coding DNA: TGCGCCAGCAGCTCTCCCAGGGATGCTGGCTACACCTTC.

The genes are TRBV28 and TRBJ2-1; 8 bases fit TRBD2. This CDR3 contains 16 residues. Germline CDR1 is MDHEN and CDR2 is SYDVKM. The J segment lost 1 base and the V segment lost 8 bases, leaving 10 bases of the junction unmatched. CDR3 nucleotides: TGTGCCAGCCTATCTGCATTAGCGGGGTCCTACAATGAGCAGTTCTTC. Translation gives CASLSALAGSYNEQFF. Combining the CDR3 with reference TRBV28 and TRBJ2-1 gives the whole variable domain DVKVTQSSRYLVKRTGEKVFLECVQDMDHENMFWYRQDPGLGLRLIYFSYDVKMKEKGDIPEGYSVSREKKERFSLILESASTNQTSMYLCASLSALAGSYNEQFFGPGTRLTVL.

V usage is TRBV5-1 and J usage is TRBJ2-1; 10 bases align to TRBD2. The CDR3 is 15 amino acids. Trimming cost V 2 bases and J 7 bases; bases outside gene matches: 6. Germline CDR1 reads SGHRS; CDR2 reads YFSETQ. CDR3 nucleotides: TGCGCCAGCAGCTTTCTAGCGGGAGCCTCTAATGAGCAGTTCTTC. The encoded protein is CASSFLAGASNEQFF. Using reference TRBV5-1 and TRBJ2-1 for the parts outside the CDR3, the full variable domain is KAGVTQTPRYLIKTRGQQVTLSCSPISGHRSVSWYQQTPGQGLQFLFEYFSETQRNKGNFPGRFSGRQFSNSRSEMNVSTLELGDSALYLCASSFLAGASNEQFFGPGTRLTVL.